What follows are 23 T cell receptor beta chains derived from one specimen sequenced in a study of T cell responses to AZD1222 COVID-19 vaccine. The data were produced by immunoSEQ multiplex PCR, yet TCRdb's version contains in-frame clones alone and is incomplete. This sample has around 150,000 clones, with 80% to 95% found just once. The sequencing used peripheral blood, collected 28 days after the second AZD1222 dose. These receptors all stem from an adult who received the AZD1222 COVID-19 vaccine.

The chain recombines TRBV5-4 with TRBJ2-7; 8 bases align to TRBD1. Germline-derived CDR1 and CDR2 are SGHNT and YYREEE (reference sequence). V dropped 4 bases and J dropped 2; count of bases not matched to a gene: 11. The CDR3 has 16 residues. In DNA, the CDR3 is TGTGCCAGCAGCCCGGCCGGGACAGGCCTGACCTACGAGCAGTACTTC. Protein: CASSPAGTGLTYEQYF. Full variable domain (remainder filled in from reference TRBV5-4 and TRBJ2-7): ETGVTQSPTHLIKTRGQQVTLRCSSQSGHNTVSWYQQALGQGPQFIFQYYREEENGRGNFPPRFSGLQFPNYSSELNVNALELDDSALYLCASSPAGTGLTYEQYFGPGTRLTVT.

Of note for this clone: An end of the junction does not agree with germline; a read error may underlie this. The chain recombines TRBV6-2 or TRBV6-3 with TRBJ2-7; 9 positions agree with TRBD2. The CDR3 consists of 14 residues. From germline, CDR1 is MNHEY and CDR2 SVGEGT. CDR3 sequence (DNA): TGTGCCAGCAGTTACTCAGGCGGCGCTAGCGGGGATTTCTTC. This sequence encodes CASSYSGGASGDFF.

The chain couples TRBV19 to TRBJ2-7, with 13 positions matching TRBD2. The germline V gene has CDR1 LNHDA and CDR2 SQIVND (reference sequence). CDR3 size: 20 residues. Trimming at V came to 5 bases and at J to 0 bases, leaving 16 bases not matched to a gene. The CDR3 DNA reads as TGTGCCAGTAGTCCTGAAAGACTAGCGGGAGGTGGGCTTACCTCCTACGAGCAGTACTTC. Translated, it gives CASSPERLAGGGLTSYEQYF.

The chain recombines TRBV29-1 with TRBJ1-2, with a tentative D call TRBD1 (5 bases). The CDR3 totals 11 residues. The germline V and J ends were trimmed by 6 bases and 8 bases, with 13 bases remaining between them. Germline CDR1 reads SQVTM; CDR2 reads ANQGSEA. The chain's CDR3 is CSVGTAAGYTF. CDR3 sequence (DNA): TGCAGCGTAGGGACGGCAGCCGGCTACACCTTC.

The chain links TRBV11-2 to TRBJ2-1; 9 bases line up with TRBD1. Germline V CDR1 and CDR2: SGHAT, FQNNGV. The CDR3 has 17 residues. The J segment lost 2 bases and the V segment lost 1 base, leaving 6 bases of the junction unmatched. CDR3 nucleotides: TGTGCCAGCAGCTTAGCACGGGACAGGGTGACCTACAATGAGCAGTTCTTC. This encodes CASSLARDRVTYNEQFF.

The DNA for the CDR3 is TGTGCCATCAGTGAAGGTTCGAACACTGAAGCTTTCTTT. Translation: CAISEGSNTEAFF. The gene calls are TRBV10-3 and TRBJ1-1; D unclear. V lost 3 bases and J 1 base, leaving 6 bases between the germline ends. The CDR3 is 13 amino acids. Germline V CDR1 and CDR2: ENHRY, SYGVKD.

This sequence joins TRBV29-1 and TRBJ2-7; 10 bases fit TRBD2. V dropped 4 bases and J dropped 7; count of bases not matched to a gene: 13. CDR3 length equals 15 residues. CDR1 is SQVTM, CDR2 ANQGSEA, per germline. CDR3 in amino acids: CSVVRASGSLREQYF. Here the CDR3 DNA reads TGCAGCGTTGTTAGGGCTAGCGGGAGCTTGAGGGAGCAGTACTTC.

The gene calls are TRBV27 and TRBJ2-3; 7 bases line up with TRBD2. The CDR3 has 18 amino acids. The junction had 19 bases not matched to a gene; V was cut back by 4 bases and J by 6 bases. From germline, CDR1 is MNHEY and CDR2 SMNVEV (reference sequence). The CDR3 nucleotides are TGTGCCAGCAGTTATCTTGGGCAGGCGGGAGTTCGGAAGGATACGCAGTATTTT. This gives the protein CASSYLGQAGVRKDTQYF.

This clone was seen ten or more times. The DNA for the CDR3 is TGTGCCAGCAGTGACCTAGCGGGCTCCCAAGAGACCCAGTACTTC. It is translated as CASSDLAGSQETQYF. J is TRBJ2-5 and V is TRBV6-4, with 8 bases fitting TRBD2. The CDR3 is 15 residues long. V was clipped by 2 bases and J by 1 base; unmatched bases: 3. From germline, CDR1 is MRHNA and CDR2 SNTAGT.

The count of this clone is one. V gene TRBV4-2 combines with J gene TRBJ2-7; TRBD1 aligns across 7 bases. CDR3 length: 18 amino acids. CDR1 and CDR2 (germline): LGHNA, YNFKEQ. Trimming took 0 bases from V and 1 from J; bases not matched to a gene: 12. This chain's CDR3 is CASSQEVSFWDRSYEQYF. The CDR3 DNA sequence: TGTGCCAGCAGCCAAGAAGTATCGTTTTGGGACAGATCCTACGAGCAGTACTTC.

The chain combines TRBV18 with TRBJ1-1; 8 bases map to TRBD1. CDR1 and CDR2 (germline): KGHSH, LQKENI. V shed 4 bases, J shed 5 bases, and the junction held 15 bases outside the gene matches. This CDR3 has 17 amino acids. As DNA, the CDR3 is TGTGCCAGCTCACTATCTCCCGTTGGACAGGGAGGGACTGAAGCTTTCTTT. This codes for CASSLSPVGQGGTEAFF. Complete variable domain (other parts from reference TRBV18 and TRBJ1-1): NAGVMQNPRHLVRRRGQEARLRCSPMKGHSHVYWYRQLPEEGLKFMVYLQKENIIDESGMPKERFSAEFPKEGPSILRIQQVVRGDSAAYFCASSLSPVGQGGTEAFFGQGTRLTVV.

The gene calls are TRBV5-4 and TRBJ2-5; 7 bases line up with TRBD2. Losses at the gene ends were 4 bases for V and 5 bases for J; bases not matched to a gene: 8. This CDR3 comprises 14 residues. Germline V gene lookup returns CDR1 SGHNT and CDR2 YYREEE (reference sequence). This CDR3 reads CASSRRAGGETQYF. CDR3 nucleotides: TGTGCCAGCAGCAGGCGGGCCGGGGGGGAGACCCAGTACTTC.

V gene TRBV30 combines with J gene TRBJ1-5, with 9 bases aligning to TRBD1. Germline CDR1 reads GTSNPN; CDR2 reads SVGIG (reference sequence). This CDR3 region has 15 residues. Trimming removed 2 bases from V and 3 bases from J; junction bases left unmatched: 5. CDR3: CAWSYGTGPNQPQHF. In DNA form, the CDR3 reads TGTGCCTGGAGTTATGGGACAGGGCCCAATCAGCCCCAGCATTTT.

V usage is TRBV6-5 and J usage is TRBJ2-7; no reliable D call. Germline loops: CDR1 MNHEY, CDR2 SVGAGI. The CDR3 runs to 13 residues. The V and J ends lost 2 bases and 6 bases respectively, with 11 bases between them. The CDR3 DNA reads TGTGCCAGCAGTTACAGTGGGAACGGCGAGCAGTACTTC. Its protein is CASSYSGNGEQYF.

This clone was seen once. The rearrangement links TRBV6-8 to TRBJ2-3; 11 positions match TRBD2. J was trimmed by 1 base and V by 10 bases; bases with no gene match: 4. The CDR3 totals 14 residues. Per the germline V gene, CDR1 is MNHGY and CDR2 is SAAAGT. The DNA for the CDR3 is TGTGCCACGGGACTAGCGGACGGCACAGATACGCAGTATTTT. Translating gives CATGLADGTDTQYF.

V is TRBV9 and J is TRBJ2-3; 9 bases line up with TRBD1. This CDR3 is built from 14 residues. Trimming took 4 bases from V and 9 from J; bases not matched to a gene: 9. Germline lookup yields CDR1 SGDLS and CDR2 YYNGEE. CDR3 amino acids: CASSPRTGDDTQYF. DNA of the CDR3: TGTGCCAGCAGCCCGCGGACAGGGGATGACACGCAGTATTTT.

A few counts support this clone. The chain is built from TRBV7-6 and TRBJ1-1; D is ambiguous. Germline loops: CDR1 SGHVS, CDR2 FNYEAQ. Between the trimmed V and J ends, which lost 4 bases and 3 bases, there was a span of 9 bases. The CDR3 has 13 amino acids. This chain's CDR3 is CASSSFEDTEAFF. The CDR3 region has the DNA TGTGCCAGCAGCTCCTTCGAGGACACTGAAGCTTTCTTT.

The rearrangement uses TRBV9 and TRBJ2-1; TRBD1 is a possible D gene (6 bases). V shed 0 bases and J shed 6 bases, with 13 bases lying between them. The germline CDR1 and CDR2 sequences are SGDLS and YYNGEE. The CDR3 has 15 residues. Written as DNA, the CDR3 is TGTGCCAGCAGCGTAGGACAGGCCTTGGGCAATGAGCAGTTCTTC. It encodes CASSVGQALGNEQFF.

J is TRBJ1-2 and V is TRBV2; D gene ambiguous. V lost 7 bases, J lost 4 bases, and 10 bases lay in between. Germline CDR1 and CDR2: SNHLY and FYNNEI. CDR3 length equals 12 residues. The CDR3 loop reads CASIPGIYGYTF. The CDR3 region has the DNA TGTGCCAGCATTCCGGGGATCTATGGCTACACCTTC.

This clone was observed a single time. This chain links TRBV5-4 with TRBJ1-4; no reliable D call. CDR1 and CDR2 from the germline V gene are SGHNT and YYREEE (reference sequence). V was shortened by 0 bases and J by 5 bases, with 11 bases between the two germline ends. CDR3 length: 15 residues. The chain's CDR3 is CASSLGGRMNEKLFF. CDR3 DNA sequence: TGTGCCAGCAGCTTGGGTGGCAGGATGAATGAAAAACTGTTTTTT.

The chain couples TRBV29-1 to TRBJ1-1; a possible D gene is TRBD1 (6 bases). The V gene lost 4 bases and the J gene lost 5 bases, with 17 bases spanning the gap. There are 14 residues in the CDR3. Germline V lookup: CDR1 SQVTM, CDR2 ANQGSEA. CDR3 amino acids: CSVAPVRGKTEAFF. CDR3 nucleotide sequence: TGCAGCGTTGCCCCCGTCAGGGGTAAGACTGAAGCTTTCTTT.

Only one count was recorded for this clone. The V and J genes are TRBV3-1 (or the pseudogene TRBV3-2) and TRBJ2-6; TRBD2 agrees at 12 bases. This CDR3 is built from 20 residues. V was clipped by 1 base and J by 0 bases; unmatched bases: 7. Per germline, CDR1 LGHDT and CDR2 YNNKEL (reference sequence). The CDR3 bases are TGTGCCAGCAGCCAAGGGTTTACTAGCGGGAGGAGCTCTGGGGCCAACGTCCTGACTTTC. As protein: CASSQGFTSGRSSGANVLTF.

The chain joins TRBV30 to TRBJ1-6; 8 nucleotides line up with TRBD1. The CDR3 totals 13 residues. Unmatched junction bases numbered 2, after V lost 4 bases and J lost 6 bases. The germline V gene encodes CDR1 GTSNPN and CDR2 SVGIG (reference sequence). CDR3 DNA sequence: TGTGCCTGGATAGGACAGGGTAATTCACCCCTCCACTTT. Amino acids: CAWIGQGNSPLHF.